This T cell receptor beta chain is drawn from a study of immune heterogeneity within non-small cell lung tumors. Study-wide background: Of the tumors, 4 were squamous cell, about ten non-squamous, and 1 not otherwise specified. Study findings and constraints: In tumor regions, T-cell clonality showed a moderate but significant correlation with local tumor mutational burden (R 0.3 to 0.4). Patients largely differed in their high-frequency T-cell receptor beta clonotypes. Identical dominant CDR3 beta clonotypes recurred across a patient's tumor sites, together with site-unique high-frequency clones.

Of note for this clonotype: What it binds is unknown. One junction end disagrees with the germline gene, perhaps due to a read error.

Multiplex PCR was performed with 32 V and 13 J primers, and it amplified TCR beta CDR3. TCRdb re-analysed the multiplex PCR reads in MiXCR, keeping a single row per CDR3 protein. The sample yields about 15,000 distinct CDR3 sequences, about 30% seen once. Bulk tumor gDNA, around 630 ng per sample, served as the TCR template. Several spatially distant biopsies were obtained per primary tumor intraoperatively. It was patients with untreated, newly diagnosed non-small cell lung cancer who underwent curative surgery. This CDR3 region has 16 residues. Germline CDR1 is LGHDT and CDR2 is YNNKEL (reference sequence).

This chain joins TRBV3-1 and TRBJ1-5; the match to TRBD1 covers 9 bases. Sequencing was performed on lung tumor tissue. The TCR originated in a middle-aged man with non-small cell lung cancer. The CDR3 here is CTSSPSTGGVGQPQHF. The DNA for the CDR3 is TGTACCAGCAGCCCCTCGACAGGGGGAGTTGGTCAGCCCCAGCATTTT.